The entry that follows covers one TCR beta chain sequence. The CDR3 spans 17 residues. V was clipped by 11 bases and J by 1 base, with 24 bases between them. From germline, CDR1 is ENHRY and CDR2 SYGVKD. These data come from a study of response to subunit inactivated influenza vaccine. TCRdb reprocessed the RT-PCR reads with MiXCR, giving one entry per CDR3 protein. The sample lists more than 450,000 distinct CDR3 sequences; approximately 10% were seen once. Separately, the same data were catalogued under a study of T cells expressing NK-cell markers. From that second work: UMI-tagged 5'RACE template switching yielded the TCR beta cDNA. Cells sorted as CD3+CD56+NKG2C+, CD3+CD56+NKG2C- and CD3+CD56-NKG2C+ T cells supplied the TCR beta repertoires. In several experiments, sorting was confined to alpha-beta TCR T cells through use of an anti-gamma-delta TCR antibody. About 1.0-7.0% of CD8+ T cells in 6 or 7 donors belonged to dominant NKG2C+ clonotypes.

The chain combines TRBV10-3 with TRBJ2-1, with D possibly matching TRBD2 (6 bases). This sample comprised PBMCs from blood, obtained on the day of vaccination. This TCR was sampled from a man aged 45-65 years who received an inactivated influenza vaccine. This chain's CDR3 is CAASGTPDVPSYNEQFF. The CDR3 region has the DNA TGTGCCGCCTCCGGGACTCCCGACGTTCCTTCCTACAATGAGCAGTTCTTC.